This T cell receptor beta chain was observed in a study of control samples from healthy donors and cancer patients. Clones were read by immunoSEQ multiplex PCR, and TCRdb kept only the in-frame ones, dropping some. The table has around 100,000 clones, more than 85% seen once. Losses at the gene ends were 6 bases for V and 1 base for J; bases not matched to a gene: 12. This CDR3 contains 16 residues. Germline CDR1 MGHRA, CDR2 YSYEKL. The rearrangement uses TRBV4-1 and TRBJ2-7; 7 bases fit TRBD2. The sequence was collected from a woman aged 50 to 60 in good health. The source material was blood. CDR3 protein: CASSPLAGVPSYEQYF. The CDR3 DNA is TGCGCCAGCAGTCCCCTGGCGGGGGTCCCTTCCTACGAGCAGTACTTC.